The 25 T cell receptor beta chains below come from one sample, sequenced in a study of cytomegalovirus exposure and HLA in healthy donors. It was with 60 Vbeta and 13 Jbeta primers that the PCR ran. Assay used: immunoSEQ multiplex PCR; TCRdb lists only in-frame clones, some missing. The table lists about 130,000 clones, 80% to 90% of them singletons. Sequenced: PBMCs. Every receptor here comes from a woman between 25 and 40 years old in good health and CMV-seronegative.

This chain connects TRBV9 to TRBJ1-6, with TRBD1 matching over 9 bases. After removal of 1 base from V and 10 bases from J, the junction contained 6 bases not matched to a gene. CDR3 length equals 15 residues. The V gene's germline CDR1 is SGDLS and CDR2 YYNGEE. The CDR3 bases are TGTGCCAGCAGCGTATTGGACAGGGGCGGCTCACCCCTCCACTTT. Translation: CASSVLDRGGSPLHF.

V and J are TRBV19 and TRBJ1-5, with D tentatively TRBD1 (5 bases). V dropped 7 bases and J dropped 5 bases, with 12 bases sitting between them. Germline V gene data show CDR1 as LNHDA and CDR2 as SQIVND (reference sequence). The CDR3 length is 13 residues. The CDR3 coding sequence is TGTGCCAGTAATCCGACAGAATATCAGCCCCAGCATTTT. Residues: CASNPTEYQPQHF.

This rearrangement joins TRBV11-2 to TRBJ2-1, with unresolved D. Germline V gene sequence: CDR1 SGHAT, CDR2 FQNNGV. Deletions cut 3 bases from V and 4 bases from J, with 4 bases between. This CDR3 region has 12 residues. The CDR3 region is CASSFYYNEQFF. CDR3 coding DNA: TGTGCCAGCAGCTTCTATTACAATGAGCAGTTCTTC.

This sequence joins TRBV6-6 and TRBJ2-7; 11 bases line up with TRBD2. CDR1 is MNHNY and CDR2 is SVGAGI in the germline V gene (reference sequence). There are 16 residues in the CDR3. The ends lost 6 bases at V and 3 bases at J; junction bases unmatched: 10. CDR3 nucleotides: TGTGCCAGCAGCCAGACTAGCGGGGAGCCTTACTACGAGCAGTACTTC. Amino acids: CASSQTSGEPYYEQYF.

Worth noting for this clone: Other nucleotide sequences from this sample produce the same CDR3. The rearrangement uses TRBV5-1 and TRBJ2-7; 7 bases match TRBD2. The CDR3 consists of 14 residues. After removal of 0 bases from V and 5 bases from J, the junction contained 5 bases not matched to a gene. The germline CDR1 and CDR2 sequences are SGHRS and YFSETQ. CDR3 DNA sequence: TGCGCCAGCAGCTTGGCCCTGGCGGGAGACGAGCAGTACTTC. This sequence encodes CASSLALAGDEQYF.

Comments on this clone: Other DNA sequences from this sample encode an identical CDR3 as well. The chain links TRBV9 to TRBJ2-3, with D hard to call. V was trimmed by 0 bases and J by 4 bases, leaving 3 bases between them. Looked up from germline, CDR1 is SGDLS and CDR2 is YYNGEE. There are 12 residues in the CDR3. CDR3 sequence: CASSVAADTQYF. CDR3 DNA: TGTGCCAGCAGCGTAGCCGCAGATACGCAGTATTTT. Filled out from reference TRBV9 and TRBJ2-3, the complete variable domain reads DSGVTQTPKHLITATGQRVTLRCSPRSGDLSVYWYQQSLDQGLQFLIQYYNGEERAKGNILERFSAQQFPDLHSELNLSSLELGDSALYFCASSVAADTQYFGPGTRLTVL.

This chain joins TRBV5-1 and TRBJ1-2, with 9 bases matching TRBD1. V lost 3 bases to trimming and J lost 4 bases; unmatched junction nucleotides: 4. This CDR3 spans 14 amino acids. Germline V gene sequence: CDR1 SGHRS, CDR2 YFSETQ. The DNA for the CDR3 is TGCGCCAGCAGCTCACAGGGGGCAGGCTATGGCTACACCTTC. Protein: CASSSQGAGYGYTF. The whole variable domain, remainder taken from reference TRBV5-1 and TRBJ1-2, is KAGVTQTPRYLIKTRGQQVTLSCSPISGHRSVSWYQQTPGQGLQFLFEYFSETQRNKGNFPGRFSGRQFSNSRSEMNVSTLELGDSALYLCASSSQGAGYGYTFGSGTRLTVV.

The chain combines TRBV9 with TRBJ2-7; 9 bases align to TRBD1. Trimming removed 4 bases from V and 4 bases from J; junction bases left unmatched: 15. Germline CDR1 and CDR2: SGDLS and YYNGEE. This CDR3 is 17 amino acids long. The CDR3 nucleotides are TGTGCCAGCAGCCCTCATCCCGGGACAGGGATCTATTACGAGCAGTACTTC. Amino acid sequence: CASSPHPGTGIYYEQYF.

The V gene is TRBV7-9, the J gene TRBJ1-2; D is unclear. With 7 bases removed from V and 8 bases from J, the gap between germline ends came to 20 bases. The CDR3 totals 14 residues. The germline CDR1 and CDR2 sequences are SEHNR and FQNEAQ (reference sequence). DNA of the CDR3: TGTGCCAGCAACCCAGACACCCTTTCTATCGGCTACACCTTC. Protein product: CASNPDTLSIGYTF.

The V call is TRBV19, the J call TRBJ2-1; 7 bases agree with TRBD1. This CDR3 region has 14 residues. CDR1 LNHDA and CDR2 SQIVND come from the germline V gene (reference sequence). V dropped 6 bases and J dropped 5; count of bases not matched to a gene: 7. CDR3 sequence reads: CASRTDRVNNEQFF. The CDR3 coding sequence is TGTGCCAGTAGGACAGACAGGGTGAACAATGAGCAGTTCTTC.

The V and J genes are TRBV4-1 and TRBJ1-2; 8 positions agree with TRBD1. The CDR3 is 15 residues long. Trimming cost V 1 base and J 4 bases; bases outside gene matches: 5. CDR1 and CDR2 (germline): MGHRA, YSYEKL. In DNA form, the CDR3 reads TGCGCCAGCAGCCAAGTGACAGGGGTTAGCTATGGCTACACCTTC. Translation gives CASSQVTGVSYGYTF.

V usage is TRBV28 and J usage is TRBJ1-5; no reliable D call. V lost 4 bases and J lost 7, with 14 bases in between. This CDR3 has 14 residues. Germline-derived CDR1 and CDR2 are MDHEN and SYDVKM. The CDR3 nucleotides are TGTGCCAGCAGTTCGCGGGAGTCGGGGCAGCCCCAGCATTTT. It is translated as CASSSRESGQPQHF.

V is TRBV5-1 and J is TRBJ2-5, with 8 bases identical to TRBD1. Judging by the DNA end, TRBJ2-7 fits better; the J call may be wrong. The CDR3 extends over 14 amino acids. Germline CDR1 and CDR2: SGHRS and YFSETQ. CDR3 nucleotides: TGCGCCAGCAGCTTGGGGGACAGGTACGACGAGCAGTACTTC. Translated, it gives CASSLGDRYDEQYF.

The rearrangement links TRBV19 to TRBJ1-2; D may be TRBD1 (5 bases). The CDR3 runs 12 residues. CDR1 and CDR2 from the germline V gene are LNHDA and SQIVND (reference sequence). V was pared by 3 bases and J by 5 bases, with 7 bases between. The CDR3 loop reads CASSMGTYGYTF. The DNA for the CDR3 is TGTGCCAGTAGTATGGGGACTTATGGCTACACCTTC.

J is TRBJ1-1 and V is TRBV29-1; D remains unclear. Germline V gene sequence: CDR1 SQVTM, CDR2 ANQGSEA. The V and J ends lost 4 bases and 4 bases respectively, with 19 bases between them. The CDR3 has 15 residues. The DNA of the CDR3 is TGCAGCGTTGGGCTGCGGTTCTCCGAGGGCACTGAAGCTTTCTTT. Amino acid sequence: CSVGLRFSEGTEAFF. The full variable domain, in which reference TRBV29-1 and TRBJ1-1 provide the parts outside the CDR3, is SAVISQKPSRDICQRGTSLTIQCQVDSQVTMMFWYRQQPGQSLTLIATANQGSEATYESGFVIDKFPISRPNLTFSTLTVSNMSPEDSSIYLCSVGLRFSEGTEAFFGQGTRLTVV.

The rearrangement links TRBV28 to TRBJ2-5; D is perhaps TRBD2 (6 bases). Germline loops: CDR1 MDHEN, CDR2 SYDVKM. V dropped 5 bases and J dropped 6 bases, with 16 bases sitting between them. The CDR3 covers 14 residues. Here the CDR3 reads CASSGLLATQTQYF. DNA of the CDR3: TGTGCCAGCAGTGGGCTTCTAGCGACACAGACCCAGTACTTC.

V gene TRBV19 combines with J gene TRBJ1-1, with D perhaps matching TRBD1 (5 bases). The CDR3 is 15 residues long. Deletions cut 4 bases from V and 4 bases from J, with 16 bases between. Looked up from germline, CDR1 is LNHDA and CDR2 is SQIVND (reference sequence). CDR3 bases: TGTGCCAGTAGTAAGGACACTTGGCAGAGCACTGAAGCTTTCTTT. Protein: CASSKDTWQSTEAFF.

The CDR3 DNA follows: TGTGCCAGCAGCACTGGGACAGGATTTACCTACGAGCAGTACTTC. Translated, it gives CASSTGTGFTYEQYF. The chain couples TRBV5-8 to TRBJ2-7, with 8 bases fitting TRBD1. J gave up 2 bases and V 4 bases, and 8 bases lay outside the gene matches. The CDR3 length is 15 residues. The germline V gene has CDR1 SGHTS and CDR2 YDEGEE.

This sequence joins TRBV5-5 and TRBJ2-7; 8 positions agree with TRBD1. The J call is uncertain, as TRBJ2-1 better fits the DNA end. From germline, CDR1 is SGHKS and CDR2 YYEKEE (reference sequence). The CDR3 contains 15 residues. CDR3 bases: TGTGCCAGCAGCTTGGGCAGGGGGCCGTACAATGAGCAGTTCTTC. Translated, it gives CASSLGRGPYNEQFF.

This clone was found a few times. The chain couples TRBV5-4 to TRBJ2-7; 8 nucleotides agree with TRBD2. Germline CDR1 SGHNT, CDR2 YYREEE (reference sequence). Unmatched junction bases numbered 6, after V lost 0 bases and J lost 7 bases. The CDR3 spans 14 residues. CDR3 region: CASSLAGGDGEQYF. The CDR3 DNA reads as TGTGCCAGCAGCTTGGCGGGGGGGGATGGAGAGCAGTACTTC. Full variable domain (rest looked up from reference TRBV5-4 and TRBJ2-7): ETGVTQSPTHLIKTRGQQVTLRCSSQSGHNTVSWYQQALGQGPQFIFQYYREEENGRGNFPPRFSGLQFPNYSSELNVNALELDDSALYLCASSLAGGDGEQYFGPGTRLTVT.

The V call is TRBV5-1, the J call TRBJ1-2, with a weak D call TRBD1 (5 bases). Trimming cost V 4 bases and J 5 bases, with 9 bases left between them. Germline CDR1 SGHRS, CDR2 YFSETQ. The CDR3 runs 12 residues. CDR3 residues: CASSIDSYGYTF. The CDR3 DNA reads TGCGCCAGCAGCATAGACAGTTATGGCTACACCTTC.

The V and J genes are TRBV30 and TRBJ1-6; 9 nucleotides agree with TRBD1. Losses at the gene ends were 5 bases for V and 6 bases for J; bases not matched to a gene: 14. Germline V gene lookup returns CDR1 GTSNPN and CDR2 SVGIG (reference sequence). The CDR3 consists of 17 residues. The CDR3 DNA reads TGTGCCTGGCAGCCAAGGGACAGGGATGGGTTTAATTCACCCCTCCACTTT. It encodes CAWQPRDRDGFNSPLHF.

This chain links TRBV5-8 with TRBJ1-6; 8 nucleotides line up with TRBD1. Germline V gene lookup returns CDR1 SGHTS and CDR2 YDEGEE. The J segment lost 7 bases and the V segment lost 5 bases, leaving 2 bases of the junction unmatched. This CDR3 is 13 amino acids long. CDR3 nucleotide sequence: TGTGCCAGCAGGGGACAGGTGAATTCACCCCTCCACTTT. Its translation is CASRGQVNSPLHF.

The chain uses TRBV5-4 and TRBJ2-2; the match to TRBD1 covers 9 bases. This CDR3 region has 15 residues. Germline V CDR1 and CDR2: SGHNT, YYREEE (reference sequence). V dropped 0 bases and J dropped 6; count of bases not matched to a gene: 3. The CDR3: CASSLGGTGSGELFF. CDR3 DNA sequence: TGTGCCAGCAGCTTGGGGGGGACAGGGTCCGGGGAGCTGTTTTTT.

The chain couples TRBV6-5 to TRBJ1-5; TRBD1 might be the D (6 bases). Trimming took 5 bases from V and 6 from J, leaving 14 bases between them. Germline CDR1 and CDR2: MNHEY and SVGAGI. The CDR3 totals 14 residues. CDR3 residues: CASSPDSSPQPQHF. The CDR3 region has the DNA TGTGCCAGCAGTCCGGACAGTTCCCCTCAGCCCCAGCATTTT.